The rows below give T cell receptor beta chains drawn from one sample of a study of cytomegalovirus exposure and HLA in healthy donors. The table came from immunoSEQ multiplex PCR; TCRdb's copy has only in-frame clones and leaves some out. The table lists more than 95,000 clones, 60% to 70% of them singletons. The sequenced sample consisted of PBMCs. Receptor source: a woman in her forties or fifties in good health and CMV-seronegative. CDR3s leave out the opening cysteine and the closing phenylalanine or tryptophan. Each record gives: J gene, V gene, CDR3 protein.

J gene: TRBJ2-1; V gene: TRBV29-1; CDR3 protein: SVARGSSYNEQF
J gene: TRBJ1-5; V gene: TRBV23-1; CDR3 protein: ARREVHQPQH
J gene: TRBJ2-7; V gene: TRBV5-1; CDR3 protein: ASTRDWGGSNYEQY
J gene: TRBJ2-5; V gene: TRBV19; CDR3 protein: ASSTTDSFRETQY
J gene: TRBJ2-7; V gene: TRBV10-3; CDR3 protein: AISGTGQGTYEQY
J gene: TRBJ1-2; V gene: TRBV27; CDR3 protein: ASSLSDSGSLS
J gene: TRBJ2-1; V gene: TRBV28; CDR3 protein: ASSLYPQSGRAYNEQF
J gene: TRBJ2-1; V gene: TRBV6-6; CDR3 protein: ASSPRLAGEQF
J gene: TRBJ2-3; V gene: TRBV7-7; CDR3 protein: ASSLQWTASTDTQY
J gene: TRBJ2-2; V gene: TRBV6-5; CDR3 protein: ASNLGGSNTGELF
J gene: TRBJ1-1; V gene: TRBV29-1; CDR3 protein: SVRDLGTGGRTEAF
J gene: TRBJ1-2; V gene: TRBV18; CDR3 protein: ASSQTGQTNYGYT
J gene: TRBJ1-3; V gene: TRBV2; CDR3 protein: ASSDVEALAGNTIY